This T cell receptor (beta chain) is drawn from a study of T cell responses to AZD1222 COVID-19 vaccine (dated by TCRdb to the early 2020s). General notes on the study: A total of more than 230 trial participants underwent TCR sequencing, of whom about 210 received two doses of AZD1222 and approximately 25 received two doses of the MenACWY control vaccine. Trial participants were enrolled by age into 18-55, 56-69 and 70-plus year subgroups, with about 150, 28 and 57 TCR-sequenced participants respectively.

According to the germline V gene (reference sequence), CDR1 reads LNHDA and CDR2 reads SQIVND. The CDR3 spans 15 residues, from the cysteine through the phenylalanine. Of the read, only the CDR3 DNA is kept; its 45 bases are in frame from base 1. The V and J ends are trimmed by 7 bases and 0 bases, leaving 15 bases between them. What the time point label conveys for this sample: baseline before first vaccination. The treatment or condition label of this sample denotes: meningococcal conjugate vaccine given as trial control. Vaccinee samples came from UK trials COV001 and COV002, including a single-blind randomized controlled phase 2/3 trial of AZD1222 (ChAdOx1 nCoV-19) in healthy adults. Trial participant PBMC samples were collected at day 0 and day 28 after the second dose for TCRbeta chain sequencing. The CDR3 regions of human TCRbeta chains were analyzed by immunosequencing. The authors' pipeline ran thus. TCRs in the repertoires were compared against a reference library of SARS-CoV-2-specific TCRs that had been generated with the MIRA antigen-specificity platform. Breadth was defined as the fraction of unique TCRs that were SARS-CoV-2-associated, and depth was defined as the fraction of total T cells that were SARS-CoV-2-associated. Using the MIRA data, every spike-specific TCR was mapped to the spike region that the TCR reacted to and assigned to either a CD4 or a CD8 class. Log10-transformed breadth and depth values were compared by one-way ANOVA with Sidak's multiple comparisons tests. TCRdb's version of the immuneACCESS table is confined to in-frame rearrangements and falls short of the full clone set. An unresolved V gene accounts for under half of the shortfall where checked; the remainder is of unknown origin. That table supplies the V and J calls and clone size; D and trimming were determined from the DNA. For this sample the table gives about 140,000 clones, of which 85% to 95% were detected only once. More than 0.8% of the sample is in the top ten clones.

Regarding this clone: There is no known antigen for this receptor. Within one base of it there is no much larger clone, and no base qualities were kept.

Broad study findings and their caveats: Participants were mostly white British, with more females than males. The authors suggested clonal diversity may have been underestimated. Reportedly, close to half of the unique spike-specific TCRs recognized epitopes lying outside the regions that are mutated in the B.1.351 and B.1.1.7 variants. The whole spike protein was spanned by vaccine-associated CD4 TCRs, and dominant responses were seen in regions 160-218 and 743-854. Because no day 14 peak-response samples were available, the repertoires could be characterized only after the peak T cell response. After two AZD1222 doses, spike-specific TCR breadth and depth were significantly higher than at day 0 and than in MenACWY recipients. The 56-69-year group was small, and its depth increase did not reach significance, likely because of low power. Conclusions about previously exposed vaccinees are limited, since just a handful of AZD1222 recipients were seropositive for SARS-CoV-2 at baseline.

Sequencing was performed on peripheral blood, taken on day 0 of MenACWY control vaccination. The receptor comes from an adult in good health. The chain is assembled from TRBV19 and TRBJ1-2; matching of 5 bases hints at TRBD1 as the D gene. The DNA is TGTGCCAGTAAGGCGGGGGTAACAGCTAACTATGGCTACACCTTC. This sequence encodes CASKAGVTANYGYTF.